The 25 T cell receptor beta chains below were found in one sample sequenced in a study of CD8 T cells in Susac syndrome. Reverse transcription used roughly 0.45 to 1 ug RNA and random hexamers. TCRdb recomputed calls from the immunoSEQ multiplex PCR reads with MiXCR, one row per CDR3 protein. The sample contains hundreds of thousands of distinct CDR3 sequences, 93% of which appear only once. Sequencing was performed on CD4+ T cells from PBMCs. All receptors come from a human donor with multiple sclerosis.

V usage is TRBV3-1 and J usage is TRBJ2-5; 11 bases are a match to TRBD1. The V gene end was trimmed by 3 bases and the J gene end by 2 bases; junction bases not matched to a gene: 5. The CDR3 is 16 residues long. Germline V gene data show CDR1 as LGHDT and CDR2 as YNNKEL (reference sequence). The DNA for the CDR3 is TGTGCCAGCAGCCATCGCGGGACAGGGGGACAAGAGACCCAGTACTTC. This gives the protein CASSHRGTGGQETQYF.

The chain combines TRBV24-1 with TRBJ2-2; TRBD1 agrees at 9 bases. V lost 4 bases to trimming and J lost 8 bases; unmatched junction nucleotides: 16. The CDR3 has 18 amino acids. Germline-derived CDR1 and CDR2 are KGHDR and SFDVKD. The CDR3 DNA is TGTGCCACCAGTGAGACTGCACGACAGGGGGGGATATCGGGGGAGCTGTTTTTT. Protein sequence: CATSETARQGGISGELFF.

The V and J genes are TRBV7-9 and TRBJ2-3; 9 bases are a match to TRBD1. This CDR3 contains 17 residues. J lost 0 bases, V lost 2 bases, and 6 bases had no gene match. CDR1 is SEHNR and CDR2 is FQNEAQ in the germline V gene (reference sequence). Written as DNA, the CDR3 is TGTGCCAGCAGCTTACGACCGGACAGGGGTAGCACAGATACGCAGTATTTT. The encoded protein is CASSLRPDRGSTDTQYF.

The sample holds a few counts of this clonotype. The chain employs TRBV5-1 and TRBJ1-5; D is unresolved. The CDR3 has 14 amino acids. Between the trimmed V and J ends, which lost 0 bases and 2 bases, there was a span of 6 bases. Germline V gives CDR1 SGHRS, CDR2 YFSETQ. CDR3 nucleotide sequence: TGCGCCAGCAGCTTGGGCCTGGGCAATCAGCCCCAGCATTTT. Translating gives CASSLGLGNQPQHF.

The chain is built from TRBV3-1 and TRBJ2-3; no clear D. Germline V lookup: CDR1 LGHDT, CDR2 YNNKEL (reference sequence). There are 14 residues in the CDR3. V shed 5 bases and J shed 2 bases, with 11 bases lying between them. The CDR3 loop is CASSSHRHTDTQYF. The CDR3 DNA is TGTGCCAGCAGCTCCCACCGTCACACAGATACGCAGTATTTT.

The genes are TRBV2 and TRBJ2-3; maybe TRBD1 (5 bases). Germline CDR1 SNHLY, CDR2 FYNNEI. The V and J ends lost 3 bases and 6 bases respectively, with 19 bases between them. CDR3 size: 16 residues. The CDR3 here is CASSDGSSRVSDTQYF. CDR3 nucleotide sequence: TGTGCCAGCAGTGACGGGTCGAGCAGGGTGAGCGATACGCAGTATTTT.

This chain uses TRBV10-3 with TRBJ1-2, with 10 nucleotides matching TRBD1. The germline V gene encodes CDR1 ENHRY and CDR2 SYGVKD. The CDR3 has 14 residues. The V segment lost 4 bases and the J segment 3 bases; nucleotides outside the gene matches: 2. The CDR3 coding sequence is TGTGCCATCAGTGGCGGGACAGGGGACTATGGCTACACCTTC. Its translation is CAISGGTGDYGYTF.

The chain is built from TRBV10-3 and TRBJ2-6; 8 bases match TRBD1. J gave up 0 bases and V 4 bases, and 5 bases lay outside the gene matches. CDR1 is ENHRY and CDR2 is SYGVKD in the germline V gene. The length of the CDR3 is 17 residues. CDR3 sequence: CAISATGELSGANVLTF. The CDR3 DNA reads TGTGCCATCAGTGCGACAGGGGAGCTCTCTGGGGCCAACGTCCTGACTTTC.

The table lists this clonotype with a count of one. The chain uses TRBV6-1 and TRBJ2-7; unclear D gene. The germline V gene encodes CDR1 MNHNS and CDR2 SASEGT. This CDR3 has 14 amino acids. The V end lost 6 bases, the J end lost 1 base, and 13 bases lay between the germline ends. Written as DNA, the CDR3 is TGTGCCAGCAGCCTTCATGCCGGTTCCTACGAGCAGTACTTC. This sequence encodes CASSLHAGSYEQYF.

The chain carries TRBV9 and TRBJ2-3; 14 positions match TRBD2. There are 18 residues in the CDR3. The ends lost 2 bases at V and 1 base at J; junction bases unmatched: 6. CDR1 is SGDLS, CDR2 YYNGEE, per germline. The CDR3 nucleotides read TGTGCCAGCAGCGTGGGGACTAGCGGGAGTAGCGGCACAGATACGCAGTATTTT. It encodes CASSVGTSGSSGTDTQYF.

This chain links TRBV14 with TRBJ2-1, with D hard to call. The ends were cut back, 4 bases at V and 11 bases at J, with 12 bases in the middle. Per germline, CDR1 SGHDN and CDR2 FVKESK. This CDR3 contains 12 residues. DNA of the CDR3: TGTGCCAGCAGCCCCTCCAGTGGGAAGCAGTTCTTC. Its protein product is CASSPSSGKQFF.

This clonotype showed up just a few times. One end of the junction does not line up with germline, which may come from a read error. CDR3 coding DNA: TGTGCCAGCAGTTTAAGGACAGGGGGCAACTATGGCTACACCTTC. It is translated as CASSLRTGGNYGYTF. The rearrangement joins TRBV5-1 to TRBJ1-2; 11 positions agree with TRBD1. Germline CDR1 SGHRS, CDR2 YFSETQ. CDR3 length: 15 residues.

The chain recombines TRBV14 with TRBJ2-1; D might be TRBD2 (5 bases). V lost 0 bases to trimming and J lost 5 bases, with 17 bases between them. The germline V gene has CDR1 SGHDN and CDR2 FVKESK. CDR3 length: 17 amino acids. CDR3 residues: CASSQDLMRARNNEQFF. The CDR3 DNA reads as TGTGCCAGCAGCCAAGATCTTATGCGGGCTCGTAACAATGAGCAGTTCTTC.

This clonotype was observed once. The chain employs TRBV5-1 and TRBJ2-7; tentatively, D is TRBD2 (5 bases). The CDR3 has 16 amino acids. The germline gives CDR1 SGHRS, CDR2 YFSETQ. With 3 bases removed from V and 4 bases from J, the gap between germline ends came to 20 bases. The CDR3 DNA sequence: TGCGCCAGCAGCTCCGGACTCCTTCCCACACATTACGAGCAGTACTTC. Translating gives CASSSGLLPTHYEQYF.

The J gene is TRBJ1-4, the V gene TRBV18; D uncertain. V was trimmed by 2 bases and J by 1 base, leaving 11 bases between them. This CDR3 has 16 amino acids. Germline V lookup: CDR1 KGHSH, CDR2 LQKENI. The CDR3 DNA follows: TGTGCCAGCTCACCAGGGCAGAGCAAAACTAATGAAAAACTGTTTTTT. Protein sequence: CASSPGQSKTNEKLFF.

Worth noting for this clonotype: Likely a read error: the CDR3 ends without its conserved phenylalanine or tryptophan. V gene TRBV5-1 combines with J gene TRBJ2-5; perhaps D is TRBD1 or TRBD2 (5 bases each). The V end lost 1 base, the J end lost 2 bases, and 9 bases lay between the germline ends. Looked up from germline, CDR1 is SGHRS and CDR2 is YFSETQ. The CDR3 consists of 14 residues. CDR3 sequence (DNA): TGCGCCAGCAGCTTGAGAGGGGATCAAGAGACCCAGTACCTC. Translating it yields CASSLRGDQETQYL.

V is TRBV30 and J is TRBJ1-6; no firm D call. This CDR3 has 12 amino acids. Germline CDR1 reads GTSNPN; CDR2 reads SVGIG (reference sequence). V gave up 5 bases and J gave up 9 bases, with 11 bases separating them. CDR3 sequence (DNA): TGTGCCTGGGGGCGCGAGACTTCACCCCTCCACTTT. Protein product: CAWGRETSPLHF.

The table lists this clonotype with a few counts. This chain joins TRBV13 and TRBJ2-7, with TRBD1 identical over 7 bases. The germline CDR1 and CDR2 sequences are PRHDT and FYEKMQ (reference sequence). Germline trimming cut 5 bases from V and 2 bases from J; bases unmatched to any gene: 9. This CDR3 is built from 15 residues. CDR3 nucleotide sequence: TGTGCCAGCAGCCCATCCGGGACAGTCACCTACGAGCAGTACTTC. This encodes CASSPSGTVTYEQYF.

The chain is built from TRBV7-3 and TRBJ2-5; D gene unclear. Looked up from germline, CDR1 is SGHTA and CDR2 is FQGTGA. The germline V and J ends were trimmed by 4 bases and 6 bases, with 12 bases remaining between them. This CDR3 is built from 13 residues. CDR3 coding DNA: TGTGCCAGCAGCTCAAACGGTGAAAAGACCCAGTACTTC. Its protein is CASSSNGEKTQYF.

In DNA form, the CDR3 reads TGCGCCAGCACCCCGGGACAGACCACAGATACGCAGTATTTT. Translation gives CASTPGQTTDTQYF. The V call is TRBV5-1, the J call TRBJ2-3, with 7 nucleotides matching TRBD1. The ends lost 6 bases at V and 2 bases at J; junction bases unmatched: 6. Per the germline V gene, CDR1 is SGHRS and CDR2 is YFSETQ. This CDR3 region has 14 residues.

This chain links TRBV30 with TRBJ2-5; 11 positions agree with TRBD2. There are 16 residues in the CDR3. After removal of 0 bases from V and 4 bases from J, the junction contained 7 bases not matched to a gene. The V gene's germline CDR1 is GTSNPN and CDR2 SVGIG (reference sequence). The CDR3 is CAWSVLAGDLGETQYF. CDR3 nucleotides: TGTGCCTGGAGTGTACTAGCGGGAGATCTGGGAGAGACCCAGTACTTC.

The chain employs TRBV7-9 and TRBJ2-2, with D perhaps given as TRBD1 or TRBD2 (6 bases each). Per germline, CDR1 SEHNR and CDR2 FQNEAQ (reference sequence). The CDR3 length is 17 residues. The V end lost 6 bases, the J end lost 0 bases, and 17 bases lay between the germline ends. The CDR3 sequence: CASRPRRDKTNTGELFF. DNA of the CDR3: TGTGCCAGCAGGCCCCGGAGGGACAAAACGAACACCGGGGAGCTGTTTTTT.

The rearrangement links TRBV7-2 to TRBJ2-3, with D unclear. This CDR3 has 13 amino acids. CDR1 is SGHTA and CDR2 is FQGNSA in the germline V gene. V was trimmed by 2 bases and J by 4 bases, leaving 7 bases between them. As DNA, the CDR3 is TGTGCCAGCAGCTTAAAAGGAGCAGATACGCAGTATTTT. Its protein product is CASSLKGADTQYF.

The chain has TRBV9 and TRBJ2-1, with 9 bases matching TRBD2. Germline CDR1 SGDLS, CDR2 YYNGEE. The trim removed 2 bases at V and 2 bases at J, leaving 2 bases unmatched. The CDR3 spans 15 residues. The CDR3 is CASSVVAGAYNEQFF. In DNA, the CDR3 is TGTGCCAGCAGCGTTGTAGCGGGGGCCTACAATGAGCAGTTCTTC.

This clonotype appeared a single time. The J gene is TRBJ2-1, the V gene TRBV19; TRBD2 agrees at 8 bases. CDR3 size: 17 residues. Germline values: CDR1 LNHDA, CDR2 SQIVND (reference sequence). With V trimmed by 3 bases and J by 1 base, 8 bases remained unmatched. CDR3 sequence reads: CASSMRVAGTSYNEQFF. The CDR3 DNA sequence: TGTGCCAGTAGTATGAGGGTAGCGGGGACTTCCTACAATGAGCAGTTCTTC.